This T cell receptor beta chain was obtained from a study of response to subunit inactivated influenza vaccine. Germline lookup yields CDR1 LGHNA and CDR2 YNFKEQ. The CDR3 is 17 amino acids. V lost 0 bases, J lost 6 bases, and 7 bases stayed unmatched. MiXCR was run by TCRdb on the RT-PCR reads, yielding one entry per CDR3 protein. Found here are around 650,000 distinct CDR3 sequences, roughly 14% of them singletons; the top ten hold under 14%. About this clonotype itself: Its antigen is not identified.

General study findings and limits: The authors offered the suggestion that each seasonal influenza vaccination recruits few new T cells.

Sequences were derived from PBMCs from blood, sampled 11 to 12 days after vaccination. The chain combines TRBV4-2 with TRBJ2-2; 10 bases agree with TRBD2. The receptor comes from a man in his forties or fifties who received an inactivated influenza vaccine. DNA for the CDR3: TGTGCCAGCAGCCAAGATAGGAATAGCGGGGGGCCCGGGGAGCTGTTTTTT. The encoded protein is CASSQDRNSGGPGELFF.